A selection of T cell receptor beta chains follows, all from one sample in a study of blood T cell repertoires in COVID-19. Assay: immunoSEQ multiplex PCR; the TCRdb copy retains only in-frame clones and omits some. The sample shows 200,000 to 250,000 clones, approximately 80% of them seen only once. Sequences were obtained from PBMCs or T cells enriched from blood (not recorded which). The receptors were gathered from a man aged 35-49 years who had recovered from COVID-19. CDR3s include the opening cysteine and the closing phenylalanine or tryptophan. The D gene is left open where the match is weak. A row's size may be missing; if present it is once, few, many or a size class.

TGTGCCAGCAGCAACAGGGAAGGCCATGAGCAGTTCTTC CASSNREGHEQFF TRBV7-3 NA TRBJ2-1 13 NA
TGTGCCACAAGGGGCGGAGTAGAGACCCAGTACTTC CATRGGVETQYF TRBV19 NA TRBJ2-5 12 NA
TGTGCCAGCAGTTTACCCATCTCAGGCGAGCAGTTCTTC CASSLPISGEQFF TRBV28 NA TRBJ2-1 13 few
TGTGCCAGCAGACTGGGGGCGACCACAGATACGCAGTATTTT CASRLGATTDTQYF TRBV7-2 NA TRBJ2-3 14 NA
TGCAGTGCACACAGGGATGAGCAGTTCTTC CSAHRDEQFF TRBV20-1 NA TRBJ2-1 10 NA
TGCAGCGCCTGGACAGGGAACACTGAAGCTTTCTTT CSAWTGNTEAFF TRBV29-1 TRBD1 TRBJ1-1 12 NA
TGTGCCAGCAGCTTGCGGGTCTTGGATTCACCCCTCCACTTT CASSLRVLDSPLHF TRBV7-3 NA TRBJ1-6 14 NA
TGTGCCAGCTCACCACTCACGAGGGATGAGCAGTTCTTC CASSPLTRDEQFF TRBV18 NA TRBJ2-1 13 NA
TGTGCCACCAGCAGAGCGGGACTAGAACAAGAGACCCAGTACTTC CATSRAGLEQETQYF TRBV15 TRBD2 TRBJ2-5 15 NA
TGTGCCAGCAGTTACTCATCCCAGGGGAACACTGAAGCTTTCTTT CASSYSSQGNTEAFF TRBV6-5 NA TRBJ1-1 15 NA
TGCAGTGCGAGTAGGACAGGGGTGGACACTGAAGCTTTCTTT CSASRTGVDTEAFF TRBV20-1 TRBD1 TRBJ1-1 14 NA
TGTGCCAGCAGAAATTATGTACAGGGGCAGGGCTACACCTTC CASRNYVQGQGYTF TRBV28 TRBD1 TRBJ1-2 14 NA
TGTGCCACCAGTGATCCCAGGGATAATGAGCAGTTCTTC CATSDPRDNEQFF TRBV24-1 NA TRBJ2-1 13 few
TGTGCCAGCAGCCAAGAGGGGACTAGCGGGGGGTACACAGATACGCAGTATTTT CASSQEGTSGGYTDTQYF TRBV4-2 TRBD2 TRBJ2-3 18 NA
TGTGCCAGCACCCCACTAGCGGAGACCTACAATGAGCAGTTCTTC CASTPLAETYNEQFF TRBV28 TRBD2 TRBJ2-1 15 NA
TGCAGTGCTAGTGGGGGGCAGATCACTGAAGCTTTCTTT CSASGGQITEAFF TRBV20-1 NA TRBJ1-1 13 NA
TGTGCCATCAGTGCCCTTAGCGGGAGAGAGGAGACCCAGTACTTC CAISALSGREETQYF TRBV10-3 TRBD2 TRBJ2-5 15 NA
TGTGCCAGCAGCGTAGCTGAACTTAGCTCCTATAATTCACCCCTCCACTTT CASSVAELSSYNSPLHF TRBV9 NA TRBJ1-6 17 NA
TGTGCCAGCAGTTTATCCCGACGGGACAGGGGGCGCGGAGGCTATGGCTACACCTTC CASSLSRRDRGRGGYGYTF TRBV28 TRBD1 TRBJ1-2 19 NA
TGCGCCCGCAGCCGCGGGGGGGCCTTAGTAAACACCGGGGAGCTGTTTTTT CARSRGGALVNTGELFF TRBV5-1 TRBD2 TRBJ2-2 17 NA
TGTGCCAGCAGATCCGGGGTCACTGAAGCTTTCTTT CASRSGVTEAFF TRBV28 NA TRBJ1-1 12 NA
TGTGCCAGTAGGGAGCGGGCGGGCGGCTACACCTTC CASRERAGGYTF TRBV19 NA TRBJ1-2 12 NA
TGTGCCAGCAGTTTATCGGTGGCAGGATACAATGAGCAGTTCTTC CASSLSVAGYNEQFF TRBV27 NA TRBJ2-1 15 NA
TGTGCCAGCAGCCTGGACAGGGCTAACTATGGCTACACCTTC CASSLDRANYGYTF TRBV5-4 TRBD1 TRBJ1-2 14 NA
TGTGCCAGCAGTAACCAGGGCTACGGCTACACCTTC CASSNQGYGYTF TRBV3-1/TRBV3-2 NA TRBJ1-2 12 NA
TGTGCCAGCGGGGGACAGCCGAACACTGAAGCTTTCTTT CASGGQPNTEAFF TRBV11-2 TRBD1 TRBJ1-1 13 NA
TGCGCCAGCAGTGATACTAGCTCCTACAATGAGCAGTTCTTC CASSDTSSYNEQFF TRBV10-1 NA TRBJ2-1 14 few
TGTGCCAGCAGCCCAAGTTGGACTGGTAACAATGAGCAGTTCTTC CASSPSWTGNNEQFF TRBV7-2 NA TRBJ2-1 15 NA
TGTGCCAGCAGCCATTCAGGGCTCGAGCAGTACTTC CASSHSGLEQYF TRBV5-6 NA TRBJ2-7 12 NA
TGTGCCAGCACCTATAGCTGGGCGGGACAGGGTTACGAGCAGTACTTC CASTYSWAGQGYEQYF TRBV2 TRBD1 TRBJ2-7 16 NA
TGCAGCGTCTGCCCCCCATCGGGACAGGGGGAAGATACGCAGTATTTT CSVCPPSGQGEDTQYF TRBV29-1 TRBD1 TRBJ2-3 16 NA
TGTGCCAGCAGGAGAGATTCACCCCTCCACTTT CASRRDSPLHF TRBV2 NA TRBJ1-6 11 NA
TGTGCCAGCAGTTACAGGGAGGGGGCCTACGAGCAGTACTTC CASSYREGAYEQYF TRBV6-5 NA TRBJ2-7 14 once
TGTGCCAGCAGGGGGCTGAGTAACACTGAAGCTTTCTTT CASRGLSNTEAFF TRBV28 NA TRBJ1-1 13 NA
TGTGCCAGCAGTTACTCCGGGACTAGCGGGAGGAAGCAGTTCTTC CASSYSGTSGRKQFF TRBV6-5 TRBD2 TRBJ2-1 15 NA
TGTGCCAGCTGGACAGGGGATAGCAATCAGCCCCAGCATTTT CASWTGDSNQPQHF TRBV27 TRBD1 TRBJ1-5 14 NA
TGTGCCAGCAGCCTAAGACAGGGTAGTCAGCCCCAGCATTTT CASSLRQGSQPQHF TRBV5-6 TRBD1 TRBJ1-5 14 NA
TGTGCCAGCAGCAACGGACAGGGTGGGGAGACCCAGTACTTC CASSNGQGGETQYF TRBV5-6 TRBD1 TRBJ2-5 14 NA
TGTGCCAGCAGCTTGGACAGGGTGAGGAATGAGCAGTTCTTC CASSLDRVRNEQFF TRBV7-2 TRBD1 TRBJ2-1 14 NA